What follows are 28 T cell receptor beta chains derived from one specimen sequenced in a study of blood T cell repertoires in COVID-19. The repertoire was sequenced with immunoSEQ multiplex PCR; TCRdb's copy has only in-frame clones and lacks some. The sample carries 190,000 or so clones, 80% to 85% recorded once. The sequencing sample was made of PBMCs or T cells enriched from blood (not recorded which). The receptors stem from a middle-aged man who had recovered from COVID-19.

J is TRBJ2-3 and V is TRBV7-8; 9 nucleotides match TRBD2. Germline CDR1 SGHVS, CDR2 FQNEAQ. The CDR3 loop spans 16 amino acids. V shed 6 bases and J 2 bases; nucleotides not matched to a gene: 9. The CDR3 nucleotides read TGTGCCAGCAGTCCCCCTCTAGCGGGGTTCACAGATACGCAGTATTTT. This gives the protein CASSPPLAGFTDTQYF.

The gene calls are TRBV5-1 and TRBJ1-1; 7 nucleotides match TRBD1. The J segment lost 1 base and the V segment lost 6 bases, leaving 9 bases of the junction unmatched. The CDR3 has 15 amino acids. Germline-derived CDR1 and CDR2 are SGHRS and YFSETQ. The CDR3 region is CASNLWGQTNTEAFF. The DNA of the CDR3 is TGCGCCAGCAACCTGTGGGGACAGACGAACACTGAAGCTTTCTTT.

The rearrangement joins TRBV7-9 to TRBJ2-7; TRBD1 might be the D (5 bases). The CDR3 is 14 amino acids. V lost 2 bases and J 3 bases, leaving 11 bases between the germline ends. CDR1 is SEHNR, CDR2 FQNEAQ, per germline (reference sequence). The CDR3 reads CASSLHQGYYEQYF. The CDR3 nucleotides are TGTGCCAGCAGCTTACACCAGGGTTACTACGAGCAGTACTTC.

V and J are TRBV7-9 and TRBJ1-2, with D perhaps TRBD1 (5 bases). Trimming took off 2 bases at V and 4 bases at J, with 14 bases between the two ends. CDR3 length equals 15 residues. Germline-derived CDR1 and CDR2 are SEHNR and FQNEAQ (reference sequence). CDR3 loop: CASSLKGSDIYGYTF. The CDR3 DNA follows: TGTGCCAGCAGCTTAAAGGGGTCTGATATCTATGGCTACACCTTC.

The CDR3 DNA is TGTGCCAGCAGCTTCTTCGAGGACTATGGCTACACCTTC. It specifies CASSFFEDYGYTF. J is TRBJ1-2 and V is TRBV3-1 (or the pseudogene TRBV3-2); unclear D gene. The ends were cut back, 5 bases at V and 3 bases at J, with 10 bases in the middle. The V gene's germline CDR1 is LGHDT and CDR2 YNNKEL (reference sequence). CDR3 length: 13 amino acids.

This sequence joins TRBV10-3 and TRBJ1-2; D is unresolved. V lost 5 bases and J lost 1, with 8 bases in between. Germline values: CDR1 ENHRY, CDR2 SYGVKD. The CDR3 is 13 residues long. In DNA form, the CDR3 reads TGTGCCATCAGTCTCACAGATAACTATGGCTACACCTTC. Protein: CAISLTDNYGYTF.

CDR3 amino acids: CASSRWTSGGYQETQYF. CDR3 DNA sequence: TGTGCCAGCAGTCGATGGACTAGCGGGGGGTACCAAGAGACCCAGTACTTC. This chain connects TRBV6-6 to TRBJ2-5; TRBD2 aligns across 14 bases. This CDR3 comprises 17 residues. V gave up 5 bases and J gave up 0 bases; unmatched junction bases: 5. The germline V gene encodes CDR1 MNHNY and CDR2 SVGAGI (reference sequence).

The CDR3 DNA follows: TGTGCCAGCAGCTCGCAGGGGAACACTGAAGCTTTCTTT. It yields the protein CASSSQGNTEAFF. The chain has TRBV7-6 and TRBJ1-1, with D possibly matching TRBD1 (5 bases). The germline V and J ends were trimmed by 4 bases and 1 base, with 7 bases remaining between them. CDR3 length: 13 amino acids. Germline loops: CDR1 SGHVS, CDR2 FNYEAQ.

The rearrangement joins TRBV13 to TRBJ1-1; D perhaps matches TRBD1 (5 bases). The CDR3 is 16 residues long. Germline CDR1 reads PRHDT; CDR2 reads FYEKMQ (reference sequence). Trimming removed 1 base at V and 0 bases at J, with 12 bases between. The CDR3 spells CASSLERQFMNTEAFF. As DNA, the CDR3 is TGTGCCAGCAGCTTAGAAAGACAGTTTATGAACACTGAAGCTTTCTTT.

This rearrangement joins TRBV7-2 to TRBJ1-1; D gene ambiguous. CDR1 and CDR2 from the germline V gene are SGHTA and FQGNSA. This CDR3 comprises 14 residues. V dropped 7 bases and J dropped 2 bases, with 14 bases sitting between them. CDR3 residues: CASTQGHSNTEAFF. The CDR3, as DNA: TGTGCCAGCACCCAAGGTCACAGCAACACTGAAGCTTTCTTT. Filled out from reference TRBV7-2 and TRBJ1-1, the complete variable domain reads GAGVSQSPSNKVTEKGKDVELRCDPISGHTALYWYRQSLGQGLEFLIYFQGNSAPDKSGLPSDRFSAERTGGSVSTLTIQRTQQEDSAVYLCASTQGHSNTEAFFGQGTRLTVV.

This clone was detected only a few times. The chain employs TRBV30 and TRBJ1-4; 7 nucleotides line up with TRBD1. Germline V gives CDR1 GTSNPN, CDR2 SVGIG (reference sequence). Trimming removed 4 bases from V and 8 bases from J; junction bases left unmatched: 10. The CDR3 covers 14 residues. CDR3 residues: CAWTPEGASEKLFF. CDR3 DNA: TGTGCCTGGACCCCGGAGGGGGCCAGCGAAAAACTGTTTTTT.

This clone has a handful of counts. The rearrangement joins TRBV6-5 to TRBJ1-5; D is undetermined. Germline CDR1 reads MNHEY; CDR2 reads SVGAGI. V was cut by 8 bases and J by 1 base, with 12 bases left in between. CDR3 length: 14 residues. CDR3 sequence reads: CASWPFVSNQPQHF. The DNA for the CDR3 is TGTGCCAGCTGGCCTTTTGTAAGCAATCAGCCCCAGCATTTT.

This clone was detected a few times. Different DNA sequences within this sample yield the same CDR3. This chain links TRBV18 with TRBJ1-1; D gene uncertain. Germline CDR1 reads KGHSH; CDR2 reads LQKENI. V dropped 6 bases and J dropped 1 base, with 9 bases sitting between them. The CDR3 contains 13 residues. DNA for the CDR3: TGTGCCAGCTCGCTTCAGGAGAACACTGAAGCTTTCTTT. Its protein product is CASSLQENTEAFF.

This sequence joins TRBV5-6 and TRBJ2-1; the match to TRBD1 covers 11 bases. V trimming: 4 bases; J trimming: 5 bases; junction bases outside the gene matches: 5. The CDR3 extends over 15 amino acids. Germline CDR1 reads SGHDT; CDR2 reads YYEEEE. DNA of the CDR3: TGTGCCAGCAGCATGGACAGGGGGCGGAACAATGAGCAGTTCTTC. This translates into CASSMDRGRNNEQFF.

The chain combines TRBV18 with TRBJ1-2; no clear D gene. Germline V CDR1 and CDR2: KGHSH, LQKENI. V shed 2 bases and J shed 6 bases, with 7 bases lying between them. The CDR3 runs to 12 residues. CDR3 nucleotides: TGTGCCAGCTCACCAGCAACTGATGGCTACACCTTC. Protein product: CASSPATDGYTF.

The chain has TRBV4-1 and TRBJ1-1; D not certain. V was clipped by 2 bases and J by 1 base, with 5 bases between them. This CDR3 has 13 residues. Looked up from germline, CDR1 is MGHRA and CDR2 is YSYEKL. The CDR3 DNA follows: TGCGCCAGCAGCCAATCCTGGAACACTGAAGCTTTCTTT. It translates to CASSQSWNTEAFF.

The V call is TRBV3-1 (or the pseudogene TRBV3-2), the J call TRBJ1-6; D unclear. The CDR3 runs 12 residues. Germline CDR1 and CDR2: LGHDT and YNNKEL (reference sequence). V was pared by 6 bases and J by 6 bases, with 6 bases between. The CDR3 here is CASSSLNSPLHF. The CDR3 DNA follows: TGTGCCAGCAGTTCCCTTAATTCACCCCTCCACTTT.

This chain connects TRBV12-3 or TRBV12-4 to TRBJ1-2; D unresolved. The ends were cut back, 3 bases at V and 2 bases at J, with 7 bases in the middle. This CDR3 region has 13 residues. CDR3 bases: TGTGCCAGCAGTTTCCGCAGGAACTATGGCTACACCTTC. Translation: CASSFRRNYGYTF.

The chain has TRBV5-1 and TRBJ1-4; tentative D call: TRBD1 (5 bases). The CDR3 spans 15 residues. Germline CDR1 is SGHRS and CDR2 is YFSETQ. V was cut by 0 bases and J by 6 bases, with 12 bases left in between. CDR3 amino acids: CASSLVSGKDEKLFF. The DNA of the CDR3 is TGCGCCAGCAGCTTGGTTTCAGGGAAGGATGAAAAACTGTTTTTT.

The V and J genes are TRBV30 and TRBJ1-5, with D tentatively TRBD1 (5 bases). From germline, CDR1 is GTSNPN and CDR2 SVGIG (reference sequence). The CDR3 length is 14 residues. Between the trimmed V and J ends, which lost 5 bases and 0 bases, there was a span of 11 bases. The chain's CDR3 is CAWGGQNSNQPQHF. Written as DNA, the CDR3 is TGTGCCTGGGGAGGACAAAATAGCAATCAGCCCCAGCATTTT.

CDR3 DNA sequence: TGTGCCAGCAGTTCAAACCACAGGTTAACTAATGAAAAACTGTTTTTT. Protein sequence: CASSSNHRLTNEKLFF. The rearrangement joins TRBV28 to TRBJ1-4, with D possibly being TRBD1 (5 bases). Germline V gene data show CDR1 as MDHEN and CDR2 as SYDVKM. This CDR3 is 16 amino acids long. Trimming cost V 4 bases and J 1 base, with 13 bases left between them.

J is TRBJ1-5 and V is TRBV6-2 or TRBV6-3, with a weak D call TRBD1 (6 bases). This CDR3 has 15 residues. Trimming left V 4 bases short and J 4 bases short, with 14 bases between. Looked up from germline, CDR1 is MNHEY and CDR2 is SVGEGT. The chain's CDR3 is CASSFGGRLNQPQHF. In DNA, the CDR3 is TGTGCCAGCAGTTTCGGGGGGCGGTTAAATCAGCCCCAGCATTTT.

J is TRBJ2-7 and V is TRBV6-5; possibly TRBD1 for D (6 bases). Germline values: CDR1 MNHEY, CDR2 SVGAGI. Trimming removed 6 bases from V and 2 bases from J, with 14 bases in between. The CDR3 loop spans 14 amino acids. The CDR3 DNA follows: TGTGCCAGCAGATATGACAGGAGGACCTACGAGCAGTACTTC. Protein sequence: CASRYDRRTYEQYF.

The chain recombines TRBV7-8 with TRBJ2-1; 9 nucleotides match TRBD2. Germline V gene lookup returns CDR1 SGHVS and CDR2 FQNEAQ. Trimming cost V 4 bases and J 0 bases; bases outside gene matches: 1. The CDR3 loop spans 15 amino acids. CDR3 amino acids: CASSWRGGSYNEQFF. In DNA, the CDR3 is TGTGCCAGCAGCTGGCGGGGGGGCTCCTACAATGAGCAGTTCTTC.

V and J are TRBV10-3 and TRBJ2-7; 9 bases are shared with TRBD1. The CDR3 is 15 residues long. V lost 5 bases and J lost 5; bases outside the gene matches: 10. Germline CDR1 and CDR2: ENHRY and SYGVKD. CDR3: CAISTPGTGKDEQYF. CDR3 DNA: TGTGCCATCAGTACACCCGGGACAGGGAAAGACGAGCAGTACTTC.

This chain joins TRBV28 and TRBJ1-6; D gene unclear. CDR1 is MDHEN and CDR2 is SYDVKM in the germline V gene. V dropped 6 bases and J dropped 7 bases, with 19 bases sitting between them. The CDR3 has 16 amino acids. CDR3 protein: CASSSLRGPVNSPLHF. The CDR3 DNA is TGTGCCAGCAGCTCCTTACGGGGTCCCGTGAATTCACCCCTCCACTTT.

This clone was observed once. CDR3 residues: CASSYNYRGPNTGELFF. CDR3 DNA: TGTGCCAGCAGCTACAACTACAGGGGGCCTAACACCGGGGAGCTGTTTTTT. This chain links TRBV7-8 with TRBJ2-2; TRBD1 matches 9 bases. Germline V gene lookup returns CDR1 SGHVS and CDR2 FQNEAQ. V dropped 4 bases and J dropped 2; count of bases not matched to a gene: 8. CDR3 size: 17 residues.

V usage is TRBV12-3 or TRBV12-4 and J usage is TRBJ1-1; tentatively, D is TRBD1 (5 bases). V lost 0 bases, J lost 8 bases, and 10 bases lay in between. CDR3 size: 13 residues. The CDR3 coding sequence is TGTGCCAGCAGTTTAGCGCGGGGGATGGAAGCTTTCTTT. Translated, it gives CASSLARGMEAFF.